This TCR beta chain was obtained from a study of cytomegalovirus exposure and HLA in healthy donors. Study-level information: The Caucasian-associated ancestry cluster held roughly 78% of 398 genotyped donors.

Study results and limitations: It was shown in a later analysis that HLA-associated TCR beta chains were more clonally expanded than other, equally common chains. The listing of some 170 TCR beta chains classed them as cytomegalovirus-associated.

Healthy bone marrow donors made up the donors. Note on this clone: Its antigen is not known.

The length of the CDR3 is 11 residues. V lost 1 base and J 12 bases, leaving 9 bases between the germline ends. The germline gives CDR1 LNHDA, CDR2 SQIVND (reference sequence). 60 Vbeta and 13 Jbeta primers were used in PCR. The data were produced by immunoSEQ multiplex PCR, yet TCRdb's version contains in-frame clones alone and is incomplete. The sample yields 200,000 to 250,000 clones, roughly 80% seen once. The chain employs TRBV19 and TRBJ1-2, with D unresolved. Sequencing was carried out using PBMCs. This clonotype was sampled from a girl aged 10 to 17 in good health and CMV-seronegative. The CDR3 bases are TGTGCCAGTAGTATAGCTGGCTCCAACACCTTC. Protein product: CASSIAGSNTF. Full variable domain (missing parts from reference TRBV19 and TRBJ1-2): DGGITQSPKYLFRKEGQNVTLSCEQNLNHDAMYWYRQDPGQGLRLIYYSQIVNDFQKGDIAEGYSVSREKKESFPLTVTSAQKNPTAFYLCASSIAGSNTFGSGTRLTVV.